This T cell receptor (beta chain) was documented in a study of blood T cell repertoires in COVID-19. In the study's own analysis: The authors estimated nucleated cell counts from reference gene primer amplification. Profiling relied on immunoSEQ multiplex PCR, and the TCRdb table lists in-frame clones only, not all of them. V and J calls and clone size are copied from that table; D and trimming were computed from the DNA. The sample yields about 120,000 clones, more than 80% seen once. Between the trimmed V and J ends, which lost 3 bases and 8 bases, there was a span of 13 bases. The CDR3 extends over 13 amino acids. CDR1 is SEHNR and CDR2 is FQNEAQ in the germline V gene (reference sequence).

Sample: peripheral blood. The rearrangement links TRBV7-9 to TRBJ1-2, with D tentatively TRBD1 (5 bases). This TCR was sampled from a woman in her fifties or sixties with acute or convalescent COVID-19. The CDR3 sequence: CASSFDSGWGYTF. CDR3 sequence (DNA): TGTGCCAGCAGCTTCGATTCAGGGTGGGGCTACACCTTC.